These 10 T cell receptor beta chains share one sample of origin, sequenced in a study of cytomegalovirus exposure and HLA in healthy donors. PCR used 60 Vbeta primers and 13 Jbeta primers. Libraries were prepared by immunoSEQ multiplex PCR; TCRdb keeps only in-frame clonotypes and omits some of them. The sample consists of 130,000 to 150,000 clones, approximately 9% of them appearing once. The sample taken for sequencing was PBMCs. The receptor source for this set is a male donor in good health and CMV-seronegative.

This clone has only a few counts. J is TRBJ1-5 and V is TRBV28, with D hard to call. In germline, CDR1 is MDHEN, CDR2 SYDVKM. The CDR3 is made up of 16 amino acids. V was pared by 6 bases and J by 0 bases, with 15 bases between. The DNA for the CDR3 is TGTGCCAGCAGCCCCTTCGGAGGGTATAGCAATCAGCCCCAGCATTTT. Translation gives CASSPFGGYSNQPQHF. Together with reference TRBV28 and TRBJ1-5, the CDR3 gives the full variable domain: DVKVTQSSRYLVKRTGEKVFLECVQDMDHENMFWYRQDPGLGLRLIYFSYDVKMKEKGDIPEGYSVSREKKERFSLILESASTNQTSMYLCASSPFGGYSNQPQHFGDGTRLSIL.

This chain links TRBV18 with TRBJ1-4; D gene unclear. The V gene lost 4 bases and the J gene lost 13 bases, with 19 bases spanning the gap. Germline-derived CDR1 and CDR2 are KGHSH and LQKENI. The CDR3 extends over 14 amino acids. DNA for the CDR3: TGTGCCAGCTCACTGAGTAGGCAAGCAGTAGCACTGTTTTTT. It codes for CASSLSRQAVALFF.

V usage is TRBV28 and J usage is TRBJ1-4; tentative D call: TRBD1 (5 bases). This CDR3 region has 15 residues. Germline loops: CDR1 MDHEN, CDR2 SYDVKM. Trimming left V 4 bases short and J 0 bases short, with 9 bases between. Here the CDR3 reads CASSSSGPTNEKLFF. In nucleotides, the CDR3 is TGTGCCAGCAGTTCTTCAGGGCCAACTAATGAAAAACTGTTTTTT.

A few counts support this clone. This rearrangement joins TRBV2 to TRBJ1-1, with TRBD1 as a possible D gene (5 bases). The CDR3 is made up of 15 amino acids. Trimming pared 8 bases from V and 1 base from J, leaving 17 bases between. Germline V gives CDR1 SNHLY, CDR2 FYNNEI. The CDR3: CASGAEQTRNTEAFF. As DNA, the CDR3 is TGTGCCAGCGGGGCGGAACAGACAAGGAACACTGAAGCTTTCTTT.

This clone was seen a handful of times. This chain links TRBV7-9 with TRBJ1-1, with D possibly matching TRBD1 (5 bases). The germline CDR1 and CDR2 sequences are SEHNR and FQNEAQ (reference sequence). This CDR3 comprises 15 residues. Trimming took 5 bases from V and 4 from J, leaving 17 bases between them. The CDR3 reads CASSANPGMATEAFF. Written as DNA, the CDR3 is TGTGCCAGCAGCGCTAACCCAGGGATGGCCACTGAAGCTTTCTTT.

A note on this clone: Here the CDR3 omits its conserved ending phenylalanine or tryptophan, so a read error is the likely source. The DNA is left out, because the CDR3 cannot be placed on it with certainty; the CDR3 is given as TCRdb lists it. The chain is built from TRBV27 and TRBJ1-5; the table names TRBD1, a call not compared with the DNA. Germline-derived CDR1 and CDR2 are MNHEY and SMNVEV (reference sequence). With termini counted, the CDR3 has 14 amino acids. The CDR3 protein is CASSQSQGTQPKHL.

This clone was seen more than once but under ten times. The chain has TRBV7-8 and TRBJ2-3; 10 bases align to TRBD2. Germline CDR1 is SGHVS and CDR2 is FQNEAQ. This CDR3 has 15 amino acids. J gave up 6 bases and V 11 bases, and 14 bases lay outside the gene matches. In DNA form, the CDR3 reads TGTGCCGTCAGGACTAGCGGTCCCCCTTTTGATACGCAGTATTTT. It yields the protein CAVRTSGPPFDTQYF. Together with reference TRBV7-8 and TRBJ2-3, the CDR3 gives the full variable domain: GAGVSQSPRYKVAKRGQDVALRCDPISGHVSLFWYQQALGQGPEFLTYFQNEAQLDKSGLPSDRFFAERPEGSVSTLKIQRTQQEDSAVYLCAVRTSGPPFDTQYFGPGTRLTVL.

This clone was counted only a few times. The chain joins TRBV28 to TRBJ1-1; TRBD1 matches 8 bases. The CDR3 has 11 amino acids. The germline V gene encodes CDR1 MDHEN and CDR2 SYDVKM. The trim removed 10 bases at V and 7 bases at J, leaving 5 bases unmatched. CDR3 coding DNA: TGTGCCACCACAGGGGGGAGTGAAGCTTTCTTT. Residues: CATTGGSEAFF.

This clone occurred a few times. The chain employs TRBV12-5 and TRBJ2-1; TRBD2 aligns across 14 bases. Trimming took 0 bases from V and 6 from J; bases not matched to a gene: 10. The CDR3 length is 19 residues. CDR1 is LGHNT, CDR2 FRNRAP, per germline. The CDR3 reads CASGLVQDGTSGSSNEQFF. In nucleotides, the CDR3 is TGTGCTAGTGGTTTGGTACAGGACGGGACTAGCGGGAGTAGCAATGAGCAGTTCTTC. Based on the CDR3 plus reference TRBV12-5 and TRBJ2-1, the full variable domain is DARVTQTPRHKVTEMGQEVTMRCQPILGHNTVFWYRQTMMQGLELLAYFRNRAPLDDSGMPKDRFSAEMPDATLATLKIQPSEPRDSAVYFCASGLVQDGTSGSSNEQFFGPGTRLTVL.

Remarks on this clone: This specimen includes other DNA sequences encoding the same CDR3. The chain has TRBV2 and TRBJ2-1, with TRBD2 identical over 9 bases. CDR1 and CDR2 (germline): SNHLY, FYNNEI. With 3 bases clipped from V and 4 bases from J, the junction kept 1 base outside the gene matches. CDR3 length: 14 residues. The CDR3 reads CASSELAGYNEQFF. The CDR3, as DNA: TGTGCCAGCAGTGAGCTAGCGGGGTACAATGAGCAGTTCTTC.